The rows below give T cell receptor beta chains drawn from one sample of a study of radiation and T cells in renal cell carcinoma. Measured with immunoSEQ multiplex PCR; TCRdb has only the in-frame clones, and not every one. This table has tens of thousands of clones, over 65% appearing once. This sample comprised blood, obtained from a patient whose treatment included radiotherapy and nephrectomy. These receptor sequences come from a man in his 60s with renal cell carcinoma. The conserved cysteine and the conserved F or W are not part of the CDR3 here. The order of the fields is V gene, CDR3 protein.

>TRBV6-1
ASSEGSAGGYGYT
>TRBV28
ASSFATGLADGAQY
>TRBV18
ASSRENTIY
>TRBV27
ASTSLYQTDTQY
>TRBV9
ASSVVTGGSTEAF
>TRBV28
ASRFAGQYQETQY
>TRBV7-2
ASSFQGAWTGELF
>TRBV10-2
ASREGRVSEAF
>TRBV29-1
SVEASGTGGDYEQY
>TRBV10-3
AVGGVETQY
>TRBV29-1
SVEDRDRQETQY